A single sample is the source of the 4 T cell receptor beta chains below, sequenced in a study of cytomegalovirus exposure and HLA in healthy donors. Assay: immunoSEQ multiplex PCR; the TCRdb copy retains only in-frame clones and omits some. The sample includes 110,000 or so clones, under 97% seen only once; the top ten take roughly 0.7%. The sample comprised PBMCs. These receptor sequences come from a woman aged 18-30 years in good health and CMV-seronegative.

This chain connects TRBV6-5 to TRBJ2-7, with 7 positions matching TRBD1. The V segment lost 0 bases and the J segment 2 bases; nucleotides outside the gene matches: 4. The CDR3 loop spans 15 amino acids. Germline CDR1 MNHEY, CDR2 SVGAGI. The CDR3 DNA reads TGTGCCAGCAGTTACTCCGGGACAGACACCTACGAGCAGTACTTC. Translating gives CASSYSGTDTYEQYF.

This clone appeared a single time. CDR3 protein: CASEGVGSYEQYF. The CDR3 bases are TGTGCCAGCGAGGGCGTTGGGTCCTACGAGCAGTACTTC. This sequence joins TRBV2 and TRBJ2-7; D is perhaps TRBD2 (5 bases). Germline V CDR1 and CDR2: SNHLY, FYNNEI. Trimming took 8 bases from V and 1 from J, leaving 12 bases between them. The CDR3 loop spans 13 amino acids.

The chain recombines TRBV30 with TRBJ2-3; 8 positions agree with TRBD2. The trim removed 2 bases at V and 3 bases at J, leaving 7 bases unmatched. The CDR3 covers 15 residues. The germline gives CDR1 GTSNPN, CDR2 SVGIG (reference sequence). DNA of the CDR3: TGTGCCTGGAGTTTGGCGGGGGGCGGTACAGATACGCAGTATTTT. This codes for CAWSLAGGGTDTQYF. Variable domain in full (rest from reference TRBV30 and TRBJ2-3): SQTIHQWPATLVQPVGSPLSLECTVEGTSNPNLYWYRQAAGRGLQLLFYSVGIGQISSEVPQNLSASRPQDRQFILSSKKLLLSDSGFYLCAWSLAGGGTDTQYFGPGTRLTVL.

This clone came up once. The chain employs TRBV19 and TRBJ2-7; 7 nucleotides align to TRBD1. This CDR3 has 14 amino acids. CDR1 LNHDA and CDR2 SQIVND come from the germline V gene (reference sequence). V dropped 5 bases and J dropped 2; count of bases not matched to a gene: 6. Here the CDR3 reads CASSRRDSPYEQYF. The CDR3 region has the DNA TGTGCCAGTAGTCGCCGGGACAGCCCCTACGAGCAGTACTTC. Full variable domain (missing parts from reference TRBV19 and TRBJ2-7): DGGITQSPKYLFRKEGQNVTLSCEQNLNHDAMYWYRQDPGQGLRLIYYSQIVNDFQKGDIAEGYSVSREKKESFPLTVTSAQKNPTAFYLCASSRRDSPYEQYFGPGTRLTVT.